Each of the 5 T cell receptor beta chains below was sequenced from the same sample in a study of human thymus T cells. The data were produced by immunoSEQ multiplex PCR, yet TCRdb's version contains in-frame clones alone and is incomplete. The profile shows some 46,000 clones, 94% of them singletons. The sequenced sample was blood. These receptors originate from a boy less than two years old with a congenital heart defect but otherwise immunologically healthy.

V and J are TRBV7-2 and TRBJ1-2; 9 nucleotides match TRBD1. The CDR3 covers 13 residues. J lost 7 bases, V lost 3 bases, and 3 bases had no gene match. Per the germline V gene, CDR1 is SGHTA and CDR2 is FQGNSA. The CDR3 reads CASSFRDRVGYTF. The CDR3 nucleotides are TGTGCCAGCAGCTTCCGGGACAGGGTTGGCTACACCTTC.

This rearrangement joins TRBV6-6 to TRBJ1-6, with D unresolved. The CDR3 runs 13 residues. CDR1 is MNHNY, CDR2 SVGAGI, per germline (reference sequence). The V end lost 5 bases, the J end lost 6 bases, and 8 bases lay between the germline ends. CDR3 loop: CASSQLPNSPLHF. The DNA of the CDR3 is TGTGCCAGCAGTCAGTTACCTAATTCACCCCTCCACTTT.

In DNA, the CDR3 is TGTGCCAGCAGCTTTCGTACCGGGTCCTCCTATGGCTACACCTTC. Translated, it gives CASSFRTGSSYGYTF. The V gene is TRBV5-5, the J gene TRBJ1-2; D gene uncertain. Looked up from germline, CDR1 is SGHKS and CDR2 is YYEKEE (reference sequence). This CDR3 is built from 15 residues. V lost 2 bases, J lost 4 bases, and 15 bases lay in between.

This clone has just one count. V is TRBV5-1 and J is TRBJ2-1; 9 bases are shared with TRBD2. This CDR3 has 16 residues. Per the germline V gene, CDR1 is SGHRS and CDR2 is YFSETQ. With V trimmed by 0 bases and J by 2 bases, 3 bases remained unmatched. CDR3 amino acids: CASSLEGTSPYNEQFF. DNA of the CDR3: TGCGCCAGCAGCTTGGAGGGGACTAGCCCCTACAATGAGCAGTTCTTC.

The genes are TRBV10-3 and TRBJ1-1, with no clear D. The germline V and J ends were trimmed by 3 bases and 1 base, with 9 bases remaining between them. Germline CDR1 reads ENHRY; CDR2 reads SYGVKD. The CDR3 length is 14 residues. CDR3 protein: CAISEMGRNTEAFF. The CDR3 DNA reads TGTGCCATCAGTGAAATGGGTAGGAACACTGAAGCTTTCTTT.